This TCR beta chain was recorded in a study of cytomegalovirus exposure and HLA in healthy donors. Study results and limitations: Despite most TCR sequences being rare, some public TCRs occurred in many donors. Most likely, a cluster of highly shared sequence variants arose as a sequencing artifact. Some TCR beta chains (approximately 180 of them) were listed as cytomegalovirus-associated.

PCR used 60 Vbeta primers and 13 Jbeta primers. Method: immunoSEQ multiplex PCR; TCRdb's copy keeps in-frame clones and lacks some. This sample has more than 250,000 clones, with around 90% found just once. Details on this clone: Antigen specificity is unknown.

The length of the CDR3 is 15 residues. V was shortened by 7 bases and J by 0 bases, with 15 bases between the two germline ends. Germline-derived CDR1 and CDR2 are SNHLY and FYNNEI. The chain is built from TRBV2 and TRBJ2-5; D unclear. The clonotype was recovered from a woman aged 18-35 years in good health and CMV-seronegative. The sequencing input was PBMCs. The CDR3 reads CASMRTLKYQETQYF. CDR3 nucleotides: TGTGCCAGCATGCGAACTCTAAAGTACCAAGAGACCCAGTACTTC.